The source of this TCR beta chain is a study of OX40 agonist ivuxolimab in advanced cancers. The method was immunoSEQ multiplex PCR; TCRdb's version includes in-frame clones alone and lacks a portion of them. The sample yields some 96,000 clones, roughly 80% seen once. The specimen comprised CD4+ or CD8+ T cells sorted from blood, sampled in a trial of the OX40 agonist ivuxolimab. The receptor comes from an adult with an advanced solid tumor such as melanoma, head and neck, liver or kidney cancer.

The CDR3 DNA is TGTGCCTGGAGGGGAACCAGGAAATTTACAGATACGCAGTATTTT. It is translated as CAWRGTRKFTDTQYF. The V gene is TRBV30, the J gene TRBJ2-3; D call uncertain. Deletions cut 3 bases from V and 3 bases from J, with 16 bases between. In germline, CDR1 is GTSNPN, CDR2 SVGIG (reference sequence). This CDR3 spans 15 amino acids.